This TCR beta chain stems from a study of PD-L1 blockade in urothelial cancer. Overall study: Each participant's history included 0 to 3 prior chemotherapy regimens. Reported median T cell count for blood samples was approximately 140,000.

Sample numbers ranged from 1 to 8 per patient, encompassing pretreatment and on-treatment collections. Generated by immunoSEQ multiplex PCR, the TCRdb table keeps only in-frame clones and is missing some. The sample holds over 45,000 clones, 85% to 90% seen once. Trimming took 6 bases from V and 5 from J, leaving 17 bases between them. From germline, CDR1 is SEHNR and CDR2 FQNEAQ (reference sequence). The CDR3 runs to 16 residues. Study-wide findings and caveats: Better survival was predicted when blood TCR clonality before treatment fell below the median.

Details on this clone: Its target is not known.

This receptor was obtained from a man aged 45-65 years with urothelial cancer. The chain employs TRBV7-9 and TRBJ2-6; TRBD1 is a possible D gene (7 bases). Sequenced material: PBMCs, taken around atezolizumab (anti-PD-L1) treatment. The CDR3 DNA sequence: TGTGCCAGCAGAAACCTACAGGGGAGGAGGGCCAACGTCCTGACTTTC. Amino acids: CASRNLQGRRANVLTF.